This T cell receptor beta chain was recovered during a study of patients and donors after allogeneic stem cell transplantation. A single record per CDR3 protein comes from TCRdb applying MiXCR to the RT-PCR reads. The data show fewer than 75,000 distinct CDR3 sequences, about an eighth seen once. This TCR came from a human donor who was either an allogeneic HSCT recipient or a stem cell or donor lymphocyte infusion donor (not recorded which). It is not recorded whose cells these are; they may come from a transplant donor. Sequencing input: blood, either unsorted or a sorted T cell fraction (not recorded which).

CDR3 in amino acids: CASSQDFREQFF. The CDR3 DNA follows: TGCGCCAGCAGCCAAGATTTTAGGGAGCAGTTCTTC. The chain couples TRBV4-1 to TRBJ2-1; D not certain. Trimming shortened V by 0 bases and J by 10 bases, and 7 bases separated the two germline ends. CDR1 and CDR2 from the germline V gene are MGHRA and YSYEKL. This CDR3 region has 12 residues.